The 28 T cell receptor beta chains given below trace back to one sample, sequenced in a study of blood T cells in healthy people across ages. Together with a sample-barcoded 5' primer, a J-beta primer mix was included in a second PCR lasting about 6 to 11 cycles. TCRdb re-analysed the 5' RACE reads in MiXCR, keeping a single row per CDR3 protein. This sample has approximately 2,000,000 distinct CDR3 sequences, with roughly two fifths found just once. The sample consisted of blood. The receptors come from a human donor in good health.

This clonotype has only a few counts. The rearrangement links TRBV7-8 to TRBJ2-7, with 8 bases identical to TRBD1. CDR1 is SGHVS and CDR2 is FQNEAQ in the germline V gene. The CDR3 is 16 residues long. The V gene end was trimmed by 1 base and the J gene end by 2 bases; junction bases not matched to a gene: 7. CDR3 protein: CASSLGRGTGAYEQYF. The CDR3 coding sequence is TGTGCCAGCAGCTTAGGGAGGGGGACAGGCGCCTACGAGCAGTACTTC.

The chain couples TRBV6-2 or TRBV6-3 to TRBJ1-1, with a tentative D call TRBD1 (6 bases). Germline V gives CDR1 MNHEY, CDR2 SVGEGT. The CDR3 runs to 13 residues. V was shortened by 8 bases and J by 1 base, with 11 bases between the two germline ends. The CDR3 region has the DNA TGTGCCAGCTGTAAACAGGGGAACACTGAAGCTTTCTTT. Translation gives CASCKQGNTEAFF.

The gene calls are TRBV10-3 and TRBJ2-1; 11 nucleotides align to TRBD2. V lost 2 bases and J lost 5; bases outside the gene matches: 8. Per germline, CDR1 ENHRY and CDR2 SYGVKD. CDR3 length: 17 amino acids. CDR3 amino acids: CAISEGASGGINNEQFF. CDR3 nucleotide sequence: TGTGCCATCAGTGAGGGGGCTAGCGGGGGGATAAACAATGAGCAGTTCTTC.

The rearrangement uses TRBV3-1 and TRBJ2-7, with no clear D. Trimming took 4 bases from V and 0 from J, leaving 10 bases between them. The V gene's germline CDR1 is LGHDT and CDR2 YNNKEL (reference sequence). CDR3 length: 14 residues. DNA for the CDR3: TGTGCCAGCAGCCGGACGTATAGCTCCTACGAGCAGTACTTC. Translated, it gives CASSRTYSSYEQYF.

The CDR3 sequence: CASSQTPWQALSGANVLTF. The DNA for the CDR3 is TGCGCCAGCAGCCAGACCCCCTGGCAGGCCCTCTCTGGGGCCAACGTCCTGACTTTC. The chain joins TRBV4-1 to TRBJ2-6; D is unresolved. CDR1 and CDR2 (germline): MGHRA, YSYEKL. The V gene lost 3 bases and the J gene lost 0 bases, with 18 bases spanning the gap. The CDR3 sequence is 19 residues long.

Note on this clonotype: One junction end disagrees with the germline gene, perhaps due to a read error. The chain joins TRBV7-8 to TRBJ1-5; maybe TRBD1 (5 bases). This CDR3 region has 19 residues. Germline V gene sequence: CDR1 SGHVS, CDR2 FQNEAQ. CDR3 in amino acids: CASSLGPGRRAYSSQPQHF. In DNA form, the CDR3 reads TGTGCCAGCAGCTTAGGGCCGGGACGGAGAGCTTATAGCAGTCAGCCCCAGCATTTT.

V gene TRBV10-3 combines with J gene TRBJ2-7; 9 bases are a match to TRBD1. Germline assignment: CDR1 ENHRY and CDR2 SYGVKD. With V trimmed by 4 bases and J by 3 bases, 7 bases remained unmatched. The length of the CDR3 is 15 residues. The CDR3 DNA follows: TGTGCCATCAGTGGGGGGACAGGGCATTACTACGAGCAGTACTTC. It codes for CAISGGTGHYYEQYF.

The gene calls are TRBV29-1 and TRBJ2-4; D may be TRBD1 or TRBD2 (6 bases each). The J call is uncertain, as TRBJ2-7 better fits the DNA end. Germline V lookup: CDR1 SQVTM, CDR2 ANQGSEA. The CDR3 runs 12 residues. The CDR3 bases are TGCAGCGGTGGTGAGGGGGGTTACGAGCAGTACTTC. It is translated as CSGGEGGYEQYF.

A word on this clonotype: At one boundary the junction diverges from the germline segment, which might be a read error. The chain employs TRBV11-2 and TRBJ2-7; no clear D. The germline CDR1 and CDR2 sequences are SGHAT and FQNNGV. The CDR3 is 13 amino acids. The CDR3 protein is CASNLANPYEQYF. The CDR3 DNA reads TGTGCCAGCAACTTAGCTAACCCCTACGAGCAGTACTTC. Together with reference TRBV11-2 and TRBJ2-7, the CDR3 gives the full variable domain: EAGVAQSPRYKIIEKRQSVAFWCNPISGHATLYWYQQILGQGPKLLIQFQNNGVVDDSQLPKDRFSAERLKGVDSTLKIQPAKLEDSAVYLCASNLANPYEQYFGPGTRLTVT.

V is TRBV6-5 and J is TRBJ2-3; D is unclear. The germline gives CDR1 MNHEY, CDR2 SVGAGI. This CDR3 contains 13 residues. Deletions cut 10 bases from V and 2 bases from J, with 13 bases between. This CDR3 is CATLLDVTDTQYF. The CDR3 coding sequence is TGTGCCACCCTCCTGGACGTCACAGATACGCAGTATTTT.

A note on this clonotype: The germline gene is not matched at one end of the junction; a read error may be the cause. This chain links TRBV5-8 with TRBJ1-2, with 7 bases that match TRBD1. Germline loops: CDR1 SGHTS, CDR2 YDEGEE. The CDR3 spans 15 residues. CDR3: CAGSLYRQGYYGYTF. The CDR3 region has the DNA TGTGCCGGCAGCTTGTACCGACAGGGTTACTATGGCTACACCTTC.

Ten or more counts support this clonotype. The CDR3 DNA sequence: TGCAGCGCCGGAGGGGGGATCGACGAGCAGTACTTC. Its protein product is CSAGGGIDEQYF. The chain joins TRBV29-1 to TRBJ2-7; D may correspond to TRBD1 or TRBD2 (6 bases each). CDR3 length: 12 residues. Germline V lookup: CDR1 SQVTM, CDR2 ANQGSEA. Deletions cut 7 bases from V and 5 bases from J, with 15 bases between.

This clonotype occurred a few times. The germline gene is not matched at one end of the junction; a read error may be the cause. CDR3 residues: CASGLPNEGGYTF. Here the CDR3 DNA reads TGTGCCAGCGGCTTACCAAATGAGGGAGGCTACACCTTC. The J gene is TRBJ1-2, the V gene TRBV5-5; D ambiguous. The CDR3 is 13 amino acids. In germline, CDR1 is SGHKS, CDR2 YYEKEE (reference sequence).

DNA for the CDR3: TGTGCCAGCAGTTCGGACAGGCTCACCCTAGGGAGCAATCAGCCCCAGCATTTT. It yields the protein CASSSDRLTLGSNQPQHF. This rearrangement joins TRBV12-3 or TRBV12-4 to TRBJ1-5; 7 positions match TRBD1. This CDR3 region has 18 residues. V lost 4 bases and J lost 1; bases outside the gene matches: 13.

The rearrangement joins TRBV7-3 to TRBJ1-2; 9 nucleotides agree with TRBD1. Germline V CDR1 and CDR2: SGHTA, FQGTGA. Trimming took 5 bases from V and 2 from J; bases not matched to a gene: 9. The CDR3 loop spans 16 amino acids. CDR3 protein: CASSLNPGQGNYGYTF. For the CDR3, the DNA is TGTGCCAGCAGCCTCAATCCGGGACAGGGAAACTATGGCTACACCTTC.

The sample holds a few counts of this clonotype. Mismatch with germline at one junction end may stem from a read error. The V gene is TRBV12-3 or TRBV12-4, the J gene TRBJ2-5; 9 bases match TRBD1. This CDR3 is 15 amino acids long. As DNA, the CDR3 is TGTGCCAGCACTTTAGGGGGGACAGGGTTAGAGACCCAGTACTTC. Encoded protein: CASTLGGTGLETQYF.

CDR3 loop: CASSVDPGQMYGYTF. CDR3 nucleotides: TGTGCCAGCAGCGTAGATCCGGGACAGATGTATGGCTACACCTTC. The J gene is TRBJ1-2, the V gene TRBV9; the match to TRBD1 covers 7 bases. The CDR3 is 15 residues long. J gave up 5 bases and V 0 bases, and 7 bases lay outside the gene matches. Germline-derived CDR1 and CDR2 are SGDLS and YYNGEE.

This clonotype was counted between two and nine times. The chain joins TRBV19 to TRBJ2-1; 8 nucleotides line up with TRBD2. Germline CDR1 LNHDA, CDR2 SQIVND (reference sequence). There are 16 residues in the CDR3. The trim removed 2 bases at V and 3 bases at J, leaving 6 bases unmatched. The CDR3 DNA sequence: TGTGCCAGTAGTATAAACGGGAGGGGCGGCTACAATGAGCAGTTCTTC. Protein: CASSINGRGGYNEQFF. Full variable domain (missing parts from reference TRBV19 and TRBJ2-1): DGGITQSPKYLFRKEGQNVTLSCEQNLNHDAMYWYRQDPGQGLRLIYYSQIVNDFQKGDIAEGYSVSREKKESFPLTVTSAQKNPTAFYLCASSINGRGGYNEQFFGPGTRLTVL.

The V gene is TRBV6-2 or TRBV6-3, the J gene TRBJ2-3; D is unresolved. This CDR3 comprises 16 residues. V lost 4 bases and J lost 2, with 16 bases in between. Germline V gene data show CDR1 as MNHEY and CDR2 as SVGEGT. The CDR3 nucleotides read TGTGCCAGCAGTTCGCTTGAGGACCCTACCACAGATACGCAGTATTTT. Its translation: CASSSLEDPTTDTQYF.

The CDR3: CASSQDIGEYGYTF. The CDR3 coding sequence is TGCGCCAGCAGCCAAGATATAGGAGAGTATGGCTACACCTTC. The genes are TRBV4-3 and TRBJ1-2; no clear D. Germline-derived CDR1 and CDR2 are LGHNA and YSLEER. Deletions cut 0 bases from V and 5 bases from J, with 10 bases between. The CDR3 loop spans 14 amino acids.

The chain uses TRBV9 and TRBJ1-1, with 7 bases fitting TRBD1. The germline V gene encodes CDR1 SGDLS and CDR2 YYNGEE. The CDR3 is 15 amino acids. With 2 bases clipped from V and 4 bases from J, the junction kept 8 bases outside the gene matches. This CDR3 is CASSVQGQWSTEAFF. The CDR3 DNA reads as TGTGCCAGCAGCGTCCAGGGACAGTGGAGCACTGAAGCTTTCTTT.

This sequence joins TRBV20-1 and TRBJ1-4, with D unresolved. CDR1 and CDR2 (germline): DFQATT, SNEGSKA (reference sequence). The CDR3 contains 15 residues. The V end was cut by 4 bases, the J end by 7 bases, with 19 bases between. CDR3 bases: TGCAGTGCTACACCTGGGTCCTCGCTCGGTGAAAAACTGTTTTTT. Encoded protein: CSATPGSSLGEKLFF.

The V call is TRBV11-2, the J call TRBJ2-1, with a possible D match to TRBD2 (6 bases). Germline V lookup: CDR1 SGHAT, CDR2 FQNNGV. The CDR3 is 14 residues long. The V and J ends lost 5 bases and 3 bases respectively, with 11 bases between them. Here the CDR3 DNA reads TGTGCCAGCAGCGCCTCGGACTACTACAATGAGCAGTTCTTC. Translated: CASSASDYYNEQFF.

This clonotype was counted a few times. One base away lies a much larger clone, so this may be a sequencing read error. The rearrangement links TRBV7-9 to TRBJ2-6; D possibly corresponds to TRBD2 (5 bases). Per germline, CDR1 SEHNR and CDR2 FQNEAQ (reference sequence). Trimming took 4 bases from V and 3 from J, leaving 7 bases between them. The CDR3 loop spans 14 amino acids. CDR3 DNA sequence: TGTGCCAGCAGCTCGGACTTTGGGGCCAACGTCCTGACTTTC. Translating gives CASSSDFGANVLTF.

This clonotype was picked up a small number of times. The genes are TRBV9 and TRBJ1-2; D uncertain. V dropped 0 bases and J dropped 2 bases, with 8 bases sitting between them. The CDR3 has 14 residues. Germline V gene sequence: CDR1 SGDLS, CDR2 YYNGEE. DNA of the CDR3: TGTGCCAGCAGCGTAGAGGAACAGAACTATGGCTACACCTTC. It is translated as CASSVEEQNYGYTF.

There are many counts of this clonotype. The J gene is TRBJ1-2, the V gene TRBV5-5, with unresolved D. Germline V gene data show CDR1 as SGHKS and CDR2 as YYEKEE (reference sequence). With 0 bases removed from V and 6 bases from J, the gap between germline ends came to 0 bases. The CDR3 sequence is 10 residues long. The CDR3 bases are TGTGCCAGCAGCTTGGATGGCTACACCTTC. It encodes CASSLDGYTF. Combining the CDR3 with reference TRBV5-5 and TRBJ1-2 gives the whole variable domain DAGVTQSPTHLIKTRGQQVTLRCSPISGHKSVSWYQQVLGQGPQFIFQYYEKEERGRGNFPDRFSARQFPNYSSELNVNALLLGDSALYLCASSLDGYTFGSGTRLTVV.

The sample holds a few counts of this clonotype. This rearrangement joins TRBV20-1 to TRBJ2-5; no clear D. This CDR3 has 17 residues. With 3 bases removed from V and 0 bases from J, the gap between germline ends came to 20 bases. Germline V gene sequence: CDR1 DFQATT, CDR2 SNEGSKA (reference sequence). The CDR3 protein is CSARPSGPEDHQETQYF. CDR3 sequence (DNA): TGCAGTGCTAGGCCCTCAGGTCCCGAAGATCACCAAGAGACCCAGTACTTC.

The chain is built from TRBV18 and TRBJ1-2; TRBD1 agrees at 9 bases. This CDR3 is 18 amino acids long. After removal of 1 base from V and 8 bases from J, the junction contained 17 bases not matched to a gene. The germline V gene encodes CDR1 KGHSH and CDR2 LQKENI. The CDR3 protein is CASSPLQGARRFMGGYTF. The CDR3 nucleotides are TGTGCCAGCTCACCACTACAGGGGGCGAGGCGATTTATGGGCGGCTACACCTTC.